The subject of this entry is one T cell receptor beta chain. The antigen is unknown. The data were taken from a study of cytotoxic CD8 clonotypes in ibrutinib-treated CLL. Study-wide context: Overall, around 25 responses were partial and 2 complete; following median 68 months, 14 patients stayed remitted and roughly twelve progressed.

Some clones are missing from TCRdb's copy, which holds only in-frame ones; the method was immunoSEQ multiplex PCR. The data hold 70,000 to 80,000 clones, with around four fifths observed a single time. The CDR3 runs to 15 residues. Per germline, CDR1 MNHEY and CDR2 SMNVEV (reference sequence). V dropped 6 bases and J dropped 6; count of bases not matched to a gene: 12. Whole-study results and caveats: Clonality was elevated at ibrutinib response and had returned toward baseline at progression. Clonality (at baseline) was higher than in age-matched healthy donors and tracked circulating CD8+ T-cell counts.

The sample here was PBMCs, taken after 24 months of ibrutinib treatment. V usage is TRBV27 and J usage is TRBJ2-3, with 7 bases fitting TRBD2. The sequence was obtained from a human donor with chronic lymphocytic leukemia. CDR3 residues: CASSLREGDRDTQYF. The CDR3 bases are TGTGCCAGCAGCCTAAGGGAGGGCGATCGGGATACGCAGTATTTT.